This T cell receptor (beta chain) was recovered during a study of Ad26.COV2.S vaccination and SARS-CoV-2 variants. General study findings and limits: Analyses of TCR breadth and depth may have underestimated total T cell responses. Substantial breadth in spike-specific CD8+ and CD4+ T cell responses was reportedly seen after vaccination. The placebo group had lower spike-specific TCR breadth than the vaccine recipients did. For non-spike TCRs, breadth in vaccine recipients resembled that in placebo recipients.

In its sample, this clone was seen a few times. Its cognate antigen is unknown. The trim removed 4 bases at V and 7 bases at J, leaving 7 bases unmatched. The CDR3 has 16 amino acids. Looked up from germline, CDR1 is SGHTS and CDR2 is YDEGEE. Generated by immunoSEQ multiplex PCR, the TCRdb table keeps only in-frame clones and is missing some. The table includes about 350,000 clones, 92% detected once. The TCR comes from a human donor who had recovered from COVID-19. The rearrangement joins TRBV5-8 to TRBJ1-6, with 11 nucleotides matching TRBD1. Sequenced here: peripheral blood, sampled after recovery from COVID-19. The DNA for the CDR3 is TGTGCCAGCAGCGGAGGGACAGGGGGTTGGAATTCACCCCTCCACTTT. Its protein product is CASSGGTGGWNSPLHF.